This TCR beta chain was recovered during a study of T cell responses to AZD1222 COVID-19 vaccine. On this clone itself: The antigen is undetermined.

Using immunoSEQ multiplex PCR, the repertoire was profiled, and TCRdb retains in-frame clones only, with some absent. The sample holds around 160,000 clones, about nine tenths seen once. Trimming left V 1 base short and J 2 bases short, with 5 bases between. The germline V gene encodes CDR1 SGDLS and CDR2 YYNGEE. The CDR3 is made up of 13 amino acids. Study-wide points: There were repertoire samples only from the period after the peak T cell response. Reportedly, nearly half the spike-specific TCRs target unmutated variant regions. Two AZD1222 administrations were followed by greater Spike-specific TCR breadth and depth. Seropositive status at baseline applied to only five or six AZD1222 recipients.

This chain uses TRBV9 with TRBJ2-3; D call uncertain. The sequence came from an adult in good health. The sample consisted of peripheral blood, taken on day 0 of AZD1222 vaccination. The CDR3 protein is CASSVSNTDTQYF. CDR3 coding DNA: TGTGCCAGCAGCGTAAGCAACACAGATACGCAGTATTTT.